One T cell receptor beta chain is described in this entry. Its antigen remains unidentified. This sequence may be a read error, since a much larger clone differs from it by one base. The TCR beta CDR3 regions were amplified from the RNA transcripts. A first-round RT-PCR of the TCR CDR3 used the HTBI primer set with the Qiagen OneStep RT-PCR kit. The libraries were constructed in a second round of multiplex PCR and then size-selected and purified. Paired-end sequencing of the libraries was performed with 100 bp reads on an Illumina HiSeq2000. As for the original processing: SOAPnuke was used to process the raw data, throwing out any read that contained adapters or uncalled bases, had a mean Phred below 15, or lacked an exact constant-primer or identifier match. COPE v1.2.5 was used to merge high-quality paired reads, and clonotypes were defined as unique nucleotide sequences. Clonotypes were aligned to IMGT TRBV, TRBD and TRBJ reference segments using MiTCR v1.1. Only V-J combinations with frequency above 0.0001, covering about 99% of repertoires, were analysed. The TCS score was defined as F50 (clonal expansion) divided by E x V (chaos), with BLOSUM62-based TCRdist calculated between CDR3 peptides within each V-J. Welch's t-statistics and random forest reduced 450 to 600 V-J features to 10 to 15, which were used in a naive Bayes classifier (R e1071). Thyroid-blood repertoire similarity was quantified with the Morisita-Horn index. TCRdb reran the public reads through fastp at Q25 and MiXCR, keeping productive beta chains. Each CDR3 protein appears once, grouped with its most common genes and DNA. These V and J calls are TCRdb output, not the study's own analysis. The sample table holds about 640,000 distinct CDR3 sequences, of which less than 45% were seen once. The ten largest make up less than 9% of the sample.

The data belong to a study of T cells in Graves' hyperthyroidism and ophthalmopathy (dated by TCRdb to between 2018 and 2021). Turning to the overall study: TCR V-J signatures able to tell the groups apart were searched for in a discovery cohort of approximately 95 patients, of whom fewer than 45 had Graves' ophthalmopathy and roughly 58 had stable Graves' hyperthyroidism. After sampling, hyperthyroidism patients received methimazole starting at 30 mg daily, and ophthalmopathy patients received high-dose intravenous methylprednisolone. In addition, the study compared T-cell repertoires in thyroid tissue and in blood from over 5 Graves' hyperthyroidism patients. The paper reports TCR Vbeta CDR3 sequencing of fewer than 150 peripheral blood samples: some 41 ophthalmopathy, roughly 80 hyperthyroidism and around 17 progressor patients. The 100 discovery patients were randomly split 7:3 into training and test sets. Whether ophthalmopathy could be predicted prospectively was tested in an independent validation cohort made up of 18 to 20 hyperthyroidism patients plus 17 patients who later progressed to ophthalmopathy.

Reading from cysteine to phenylalanine, the CDR3 counts 14 amino acids. The entry retains the CDR3 DNA only, 42 bases that are in frame from base 1. CDR1 is given as SGHVS and CDR2 as FQNEAQ, both from the germline V gene. Exclusion was applied to patients with uncontrolled infections, other autoimmune diseases, pregnancy or lactation. Diagnoses were based on clinical symptoms, serum thyroxine and TRAb, thyroid ultrasound and orbital computed tomography. Total RNA was extracted using Trizol reagent, and RNA quality was assessed on an Agilent 2100 Bioanalyzer. What the authors observed across the whole study: No statistical method was used to set the sample size in advance, and investigators knew the group allocation. In validation, progression to ophthalmopathy was predicted by the model with more than 65% sensitivity and 72.22% specificity, a median of approximately 6.5 months before onset. A 13 V-J signature model separated ophthalmopathy from stable hyperthyroidism, with roughly 88% sensitivity and approximately 81% specificity in cross-validation and 80%/75% in testing. Blood samples also contained most of the expanded thyroid clonotypes (frequency above 0.001), which suggests that blood repertoires may reflect thyroid immune responses.

Sequencing input: peripheral blood or thyroid tissue (not recorded which). The V gene is TRBV7-8 and the J gene is TRBJ2-7; the D segment cannot be called with confidence. The receptor was derived from an adult man with Graves' disease, either hyperthyroidism or ophthalmopathy (not recorded which). This receptor carries the CDR3 CASSLVLGADERYF. In nucleotide form, the sequence is TGTGCCAGCAGCTTAGTTCTAGGTGCCGACGAGCGGTACTTC. The reference TRBV7-8 and TRBJ2-7 proteins fill in what lies around the CDR3, so the full variable domain reads GAGVSQSPRYKVAKRGQDVALRCDPISGHVSLFWYQQALGQGPEFLTYFQNEAQLDKSGLPSDRFFAERPEGSVSTLKIQRTQQEDSAVYLCASSLVLGADERYFGPGTRLTVT.